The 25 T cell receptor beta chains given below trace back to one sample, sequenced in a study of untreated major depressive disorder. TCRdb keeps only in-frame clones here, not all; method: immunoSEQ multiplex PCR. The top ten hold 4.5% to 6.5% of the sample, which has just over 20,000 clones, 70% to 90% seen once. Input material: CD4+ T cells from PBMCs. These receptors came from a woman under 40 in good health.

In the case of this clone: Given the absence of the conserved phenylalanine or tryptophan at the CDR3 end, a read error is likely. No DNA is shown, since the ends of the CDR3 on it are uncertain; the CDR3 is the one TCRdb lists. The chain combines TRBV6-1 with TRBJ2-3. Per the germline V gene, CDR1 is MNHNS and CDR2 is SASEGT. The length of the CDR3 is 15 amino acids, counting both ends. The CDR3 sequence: CASSEMSIPGGPGVS.

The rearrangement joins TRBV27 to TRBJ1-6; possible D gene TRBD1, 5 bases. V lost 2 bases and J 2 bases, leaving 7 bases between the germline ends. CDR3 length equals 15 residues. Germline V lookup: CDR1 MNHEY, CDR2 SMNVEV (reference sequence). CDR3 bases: TGTGCCAGCAGTTTAGAGGGGCCCTATAATTCACCCCTCCACTTT. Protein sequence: CASSLEGPYNSPLHF.

Here the CDR3 reads CASSDQTGTEKLFF. CDR3 coding DNA: TGTGCCAGCAGCGACCAGACAGGCACCGAAAAACTGTTTTTT. The chain recombines TRBV7-9 with TRBJ1-4; a weak D match, TRBD1 (6 bases). The CDR3 spans 14 residues. V was pared by 5 bases and J by 8 bases, with 15 bases between. Germline assignment: CDR1 SEHNR and CDR2 FQNEAQ (reference sequence).

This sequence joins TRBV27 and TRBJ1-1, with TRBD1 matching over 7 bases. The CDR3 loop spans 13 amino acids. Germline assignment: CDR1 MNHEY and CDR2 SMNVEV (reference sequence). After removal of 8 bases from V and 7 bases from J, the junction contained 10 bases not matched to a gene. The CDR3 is CASRNRGVSEAFF. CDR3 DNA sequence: TGTGCCAGCCGTAACAGGGGAGTCAGTGAAGCTTTCTTT.

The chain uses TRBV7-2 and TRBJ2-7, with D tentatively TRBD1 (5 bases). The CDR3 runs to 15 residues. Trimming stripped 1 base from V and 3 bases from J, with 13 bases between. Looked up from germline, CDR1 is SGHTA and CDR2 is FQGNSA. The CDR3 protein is CASSLEPQDIYEQYF. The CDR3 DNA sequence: TGTGCCAGCAGCTTAGAGCCCCAGGACATCTACGAGCAGTACTTC.

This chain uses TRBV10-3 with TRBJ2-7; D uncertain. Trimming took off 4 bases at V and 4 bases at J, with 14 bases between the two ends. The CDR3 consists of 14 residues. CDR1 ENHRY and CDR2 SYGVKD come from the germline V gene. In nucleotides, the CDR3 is TGTGCCATCAGTGTTACTGGGGAAACTTACGAGCAGTACTTC. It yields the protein CAISVTGETYEQYF.

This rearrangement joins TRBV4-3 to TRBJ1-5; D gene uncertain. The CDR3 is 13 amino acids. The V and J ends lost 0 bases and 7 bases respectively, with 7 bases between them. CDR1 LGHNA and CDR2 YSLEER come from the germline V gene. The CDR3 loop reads CASSQDGGQPQHF. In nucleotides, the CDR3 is TGCGCCAGCAGCCAAGATGGTGGCCAGCCCCAGCATTTT.

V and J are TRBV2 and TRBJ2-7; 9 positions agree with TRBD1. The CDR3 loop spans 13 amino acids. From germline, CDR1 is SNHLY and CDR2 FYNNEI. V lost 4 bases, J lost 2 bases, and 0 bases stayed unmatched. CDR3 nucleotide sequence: TGTGCCAGCAGTGGACAGGGGGCCTACGAGCAGTACTTC. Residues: CASSGQGAYEQYF.

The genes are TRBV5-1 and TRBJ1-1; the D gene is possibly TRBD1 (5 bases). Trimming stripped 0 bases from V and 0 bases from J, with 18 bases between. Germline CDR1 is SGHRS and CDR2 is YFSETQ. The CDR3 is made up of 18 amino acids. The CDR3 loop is CASSLVETVPLLNTEAFF. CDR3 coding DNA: TGCGCCAGCAGCTTGGTCGAGACAGTGCCCCTACTGAACACTGAAGCTTTCTTT.

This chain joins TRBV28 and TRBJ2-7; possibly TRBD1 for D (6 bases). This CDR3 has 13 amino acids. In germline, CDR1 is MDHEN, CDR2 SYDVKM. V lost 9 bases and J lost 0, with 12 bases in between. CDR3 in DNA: TGTGCCAGTCACAGGGCAAGCTCCTACGAGCAGTACTTC. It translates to CASHRASSYEQYF.

The CDR3 DNA reads TGTGCCAGCACAGGGTCGGGGGCCGGGGAGCTGTTTTTT. Translating it yields CASTGSGAGELFF. The rearrangement uses TRBV25-1 and TRBJ2-2, with D tentatively TRBD2 (6 bases). Germline CDR1 MGHDK, CDR2 SYGVNS. The CDR3 runs 13 residues. V was pared by 7 bases and J by 6 bases, with 12 bases between.

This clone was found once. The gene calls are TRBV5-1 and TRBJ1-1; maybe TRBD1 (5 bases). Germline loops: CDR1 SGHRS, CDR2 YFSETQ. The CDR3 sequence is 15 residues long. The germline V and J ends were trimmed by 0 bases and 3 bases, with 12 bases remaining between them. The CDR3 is CASSLERGRDTEAFF. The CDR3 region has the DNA TGCGCCAGCAGCTTGGAGAGGGGTAGAGACACTGAAGCTTTCTTT.

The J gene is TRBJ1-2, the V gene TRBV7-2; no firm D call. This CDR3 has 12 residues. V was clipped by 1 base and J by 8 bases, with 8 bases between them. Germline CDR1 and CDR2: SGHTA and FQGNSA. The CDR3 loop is CASSLDRAGYTF. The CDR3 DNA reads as TGTGCCAGCAGCTTAGACCGGGCGGGCTACACCTTC.

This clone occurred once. The CDR3 DNA reads as TGCGGAGTCGGTGAGCAGTTCTTC. Residues: CGVGEQFF. This chain connects TRBV29-1 to TRBJ2-1, with D uncertain. The germline CDR1 and CDR2 sequences are SQVTM and ANQGSEA. The CDR3 contains 8 residues.

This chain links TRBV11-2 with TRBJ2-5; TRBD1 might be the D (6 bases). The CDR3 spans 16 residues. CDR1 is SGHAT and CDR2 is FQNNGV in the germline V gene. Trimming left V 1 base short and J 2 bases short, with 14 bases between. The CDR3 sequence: CASSLVSGAYQETQYF. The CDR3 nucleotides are TGTGCCAGCAGCTTAGTGTCAGGGGCCTATCAAGAGACCCAGTACTTC.

The CDR3, as DNA: TGTGCCAGCAGCCAAGTATGGCAGGGGACCTACGAGCAGTACTTC. Translating it yields CASSQVWQGTYEQYF. V usage is TRBV4-2 and J usage is TRBJ2-7; TRBD1 is a possible D gene (6 bases). The CDR3 runs to 15 residues. CDR1 is LGHNA and CDR2 is YNFKEQ in the germline V gene. The V end lost 1 base, the J end lost 2 bases, and 12 bases lay between the germline ends.

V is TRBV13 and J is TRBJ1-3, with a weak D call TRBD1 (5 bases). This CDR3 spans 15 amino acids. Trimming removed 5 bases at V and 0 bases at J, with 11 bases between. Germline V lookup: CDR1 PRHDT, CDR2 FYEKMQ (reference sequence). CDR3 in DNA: TGTGCCAGCAGCATGGGACGGACCTCTGGAAACACCATATATTTT. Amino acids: CASSMGRTSGNTIYF.

CDR3 in DNA: TGTGCCAGCAGCTATACCGGGACGCCGAGCACAGATACGCAGTATTTT. Encoded protein: CASSYTGTPSTDTQYF. This chain connects TRBV5-5 to TRBJ2-3; perhaps D is TRBD1 or TRBD2 (5 bases each). The CDR3 length is 16 residues. Germline V CDR1 and CDR2: SGHKS, YYEKEE (reference sequence). V lost 3 bases, J lost 0 bases, and 14 bases lay in between. The whole variable domain, filled in from reference TRBV5-5 and TRBJ2-3, reads DAGVTQSPTHLIKTRGQQVTLRCSPISGHKSVSWYQQVLGQGPQFIFQYYEKEERGRGNFPDRFSARQFPNYSSELNVNALLLGDSALYLCASSYTGTPSTDTQYFGPGTRLTVL.

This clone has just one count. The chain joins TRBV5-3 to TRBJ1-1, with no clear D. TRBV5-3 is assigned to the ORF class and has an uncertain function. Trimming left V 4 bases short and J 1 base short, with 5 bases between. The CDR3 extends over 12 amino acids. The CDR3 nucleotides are TGTGCCAGAAGCGATAGGAACACTGAAGCTTTCTTT. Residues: CARSDRNTEAFF.

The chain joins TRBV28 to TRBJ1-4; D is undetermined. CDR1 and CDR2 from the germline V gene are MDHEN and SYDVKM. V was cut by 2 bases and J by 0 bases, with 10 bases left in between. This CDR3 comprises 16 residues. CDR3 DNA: TGTGCCAGCAGTTTAGGGCGGTACGCAACTAATGAAAAACTGTTTTTT. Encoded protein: CASSLGRYATNEKLFF. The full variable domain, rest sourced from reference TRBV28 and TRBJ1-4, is DVKVTQSSRYLVKRTGEKVFLECVQDMDHENMFWYRQDPGLGLRLIYFSYDVKMKEKGDIPEGYSVSREKKERFSLILESASTNQTSMYLCASSLGRYATNEKLFFGSGTQLSVL.

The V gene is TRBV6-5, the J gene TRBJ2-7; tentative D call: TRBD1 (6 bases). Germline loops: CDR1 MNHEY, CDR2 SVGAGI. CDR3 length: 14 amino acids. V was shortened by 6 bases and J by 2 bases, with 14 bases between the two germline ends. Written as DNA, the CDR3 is TGTGCCAGCAGCTTCCCAGGGGCCCCCTACGAGCAGTACTTC. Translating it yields CASSFPGAPYEQYF.

CDR3 loop: CASSLRPQGSETQYF. The DNA for the CDR3 is TGTGCCAGCAGTTTGCGGCCCCAGGGTTCAGAGACCCAGTACTTC. This rearrangement joins TRBV28 to TRBJ2-5; perhaps TRBD1 as D (5 bases). There are 15 residues in the CDR3. Per the germline V gene, CDR1 is MDHEN and CDR2 is SYDVKM. Trimming removed 3 bases from V and 4 bases from J, with 15 bases in between.

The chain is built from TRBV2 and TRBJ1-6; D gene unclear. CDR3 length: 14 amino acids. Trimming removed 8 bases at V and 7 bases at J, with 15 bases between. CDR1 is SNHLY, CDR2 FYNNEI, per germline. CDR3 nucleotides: TGTGCCAGCGATTTGCAACCCCCGAATTCACCCCTCCACTTT. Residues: CASDLQPPNSPLHF. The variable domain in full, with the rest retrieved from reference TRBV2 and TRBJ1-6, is EPEVTQTPSHQVTQMGQEVILRCVPISNHLYFYWYRQILGQKVEFLVSFYNNEISEKSEIFDDQFSVERPDGSNFTLKIRSTKLEDSAMYFCASDLQPPNSPLHFGNGTRLTVT.

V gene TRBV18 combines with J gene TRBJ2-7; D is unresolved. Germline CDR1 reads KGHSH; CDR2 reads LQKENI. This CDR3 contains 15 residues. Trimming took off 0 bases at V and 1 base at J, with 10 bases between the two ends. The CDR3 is CASSPPARTSYEQYF. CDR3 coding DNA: TGTGCCAGCTCACCACCGGCTCGTACATCCTACGAGCAGTACTTC.

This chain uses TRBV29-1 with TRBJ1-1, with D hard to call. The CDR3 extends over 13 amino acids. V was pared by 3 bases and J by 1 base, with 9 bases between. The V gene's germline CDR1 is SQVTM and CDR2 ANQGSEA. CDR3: CSVESPENTEAFF. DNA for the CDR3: TGCAGCGTTGAGTCCCCGGAGAACACTGAAGCTTTCTTT. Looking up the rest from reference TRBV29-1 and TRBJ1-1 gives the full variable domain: SAVISQKPSRDICQRGTSLTIQCQVDSQVTMMFWYRQQPGQSLTLIATANQGSEATYESGFVIDKFPISRPNLTFSTLTVSNMSPEDSSIYLCSVESPENTEAFFGQGTRLTVV.